A selection of T cell receptor beta chains follows, all from one sample in a study of cytomegalovirus exposure and HLA in healthy donors. Method: immunoSEQ multiplex PCR; TCRdb's copy keeps in-frame clones and lacks some. The sample has roughly 130,000 clones; about 63% are singletons. The sequencing sample was made of PBMCs. All receptors come from a man aged 25-40 years in good health and CMV-seropositive. The CDR3 runs from the conserved cysteine through the conserved F or W. D genes are given only for firm matches. Not every row has a clone size; where given, it reads once, few, many or a size class.

TRBJ2-7 | few | TRBV10-3 | TRBD1 | CAIRDRESSYEQYF | TGTGCCATCAGGGACAGGGAGAGTAGCTACGAGCAGTACTTC
TRBJ1-2 | NA | TRBV5-1 | NA | CASSLEGRGEAGYTF | TGCGCCAGCAGCTTGGAGGGCAGGGGAGAAGCTGGCTACACCTTC
TRBJ2-7 | NA | TRBV19 | NA | CASSRTPRGAGGYEQYF | TGTGCCAGTAGCCGGACCCCCAGGGGCGCAGGAGGATACGAGCAGTACTTC
TRBJ2-7 | few | TRBV2 | NA | CASSEGGSLYEQYF | TGTGCCAGCAGTGAAGGCGGCAGCCTCTACGAGCAGTACTTC
TRBJ1-4 | NA | TRBV18 | TRBD1 | CASSGRDRENEKLFF | TGTGCCAGCTCAGGACGGGACAGGGAGAACGAAAAACTGTTTTTT
TRBJ1-3 | NA | TRBV18 | TRBD1 | CASSPRQGQGNTIYF | TGTGCCAGCTCACCACGACAGGGGCAAGGAAACACCATATATTTT
TRBJ1-3 | NA | TRBV19 | NA | CASLPTASSGNTIYF | TGTGCCAGCCTCCCTACAGCAAGCTCTGGAAACACCATATATTTT
TRBJ2-3 | NA | TRBV18 | TRBD2 | CASTNRQLAGGTDTQYF | TGTGCCAGCACTAACCGGCAACTAGCGGGAGGGACAGATACGCAGTATTTT
TRBJ2-2 | NA | TRBV6-4 | TRBD1 | CASRVQGDTGELFF | TGTGCCAGCAGAGTACAGGGGGACACCGGGGAGCTGTTTTTT
TRBJ1-4 | NA | TRBV28 | NA | CASSLFGEALFF | TGTGCCAGCAGTTTATTTGGGGAGGCACTGTTTTTT
TRBJ2-2 | NA | TRBV5-4 | NA | CASSLQGSGELFF | TGTGCCAGCAGCTTGCAGGGGTCCGGGGAGCTGTTTTTT
TRBJ1-4 | NA | TRBV29-1 | NA | CSAETAGREKLFF | TGCAGCGCAGAGACCGCGGGGAGGGAAAAACTGTTTTTT
TRBJ2-1 | once | TRBV5-1 | TRBD2 | CASKAGAYSYNEQFF | TGCGCCAGCAAAGCGGGAGCGTACTCCTACAATGAGCAGTTCTTC
TRBJ2-3 | NA | TRBV5-1 | NA | CASSLAGGVYHGTDTQYF | TGCGCCAGCAGCTTGGCCGGAGGAGTTTACCACGGCACAGATACGCAGTATTTT
TRBJ2-7 | once | TRBV6-6 | TRBD1 | CASSLTGTLYF | TGTGCCAGCAGTTTGACAGGGACGCTGTACTTC
TRBJ1-2 | NA | TRBV27 | NA | CASSPRGLWGYTF | TGTGCCAGCTCCCCTAGGGGGTTGTGGGGCTACACCTTC
TRBJ1-2 | NA | TRBV6-5 | NA | CASSLTTEPTNYGYTF | TGTGCCAGCAGTTTAACGACAGAACCAACTAACTATGGCTACACCTTC
TRBJ1-2 | NA | TRBV18 | NA | CASSPPAEGGNYGYTF | TGTGCCAGCTCACCACCGGCCGAAGGGGGTAACTATGGCTACACCTTC
TRBJ1-5 | NA | TRBV12-5 | NA | CASGSPKDRLNQPQHF | TGTGCTAGTGGTTCGCCAAAGGACAGATTAAATCAGCCCCAGCATTTT
TRBJ1-2 | few | TRBV7-2 | NA | CASSRDTRYGYTF | TGTGCCAGCAGCCGGGACACACGTTATGGCTACACCTTC